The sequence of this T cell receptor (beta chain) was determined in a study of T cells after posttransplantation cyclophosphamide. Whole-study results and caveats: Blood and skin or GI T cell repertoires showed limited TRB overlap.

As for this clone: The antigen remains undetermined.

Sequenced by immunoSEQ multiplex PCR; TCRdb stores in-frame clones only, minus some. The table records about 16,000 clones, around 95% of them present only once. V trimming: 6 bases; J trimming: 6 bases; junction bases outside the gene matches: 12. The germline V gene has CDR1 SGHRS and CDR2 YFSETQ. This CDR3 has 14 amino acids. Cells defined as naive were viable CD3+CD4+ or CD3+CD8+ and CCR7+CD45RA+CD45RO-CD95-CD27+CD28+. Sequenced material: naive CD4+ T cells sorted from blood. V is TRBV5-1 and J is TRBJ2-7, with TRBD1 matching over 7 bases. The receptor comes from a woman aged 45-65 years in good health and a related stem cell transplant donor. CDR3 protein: CASTPIGTAAEQYF. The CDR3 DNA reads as TGCGCCAGCACCCCCATCGGGACAGCCGCCGAGCAGTACTTC.